The entry below describes one T cell receptor beta chain. Its antigen is not known. These data belong to a study of T cell responses to AZD1222 COVID-19 vaccine. General observations from the study: All repertoire sampling was performed exclusively after the peak T cell response. There were mostly white British donors and more females than males, and clonal diversity was possibly underestimated. After two AZD1222 doses, spike-specific TCR breadth and depth rose versus day 0. Spike-wide coverage was observed for vaccine-associated CD4 TCRs, with dominant responses at 160-218 and 743-854.

Libraries were prepared by immunoSEQ multiplex PCR; TCRdb keeps only in-frame clonotypes and omits some of them. Among roughly 130,000 clones listed, around 93% were seen once. This CDR3 comprises 11 residues. The germline CDR1 and CDR2 sequences are DFQATT and SNEGSKA (reference sequence). With 6 bases removed from V and 4 bases from J, the gap between germline ends came to 9 bases. The TCR originated in an adult in good health. The sample consisted of peripheral blood, taken on day 0 of AZD1222 vaccination. This rearrangement joins TRBV20-1 to TRBJ1-2; D gene ambiguous. DNA of the CDR3: TGCAGTGCCGCCGCAGGCTATGGCTACACCTTC. Its protein is CSAAAGYGYTF.